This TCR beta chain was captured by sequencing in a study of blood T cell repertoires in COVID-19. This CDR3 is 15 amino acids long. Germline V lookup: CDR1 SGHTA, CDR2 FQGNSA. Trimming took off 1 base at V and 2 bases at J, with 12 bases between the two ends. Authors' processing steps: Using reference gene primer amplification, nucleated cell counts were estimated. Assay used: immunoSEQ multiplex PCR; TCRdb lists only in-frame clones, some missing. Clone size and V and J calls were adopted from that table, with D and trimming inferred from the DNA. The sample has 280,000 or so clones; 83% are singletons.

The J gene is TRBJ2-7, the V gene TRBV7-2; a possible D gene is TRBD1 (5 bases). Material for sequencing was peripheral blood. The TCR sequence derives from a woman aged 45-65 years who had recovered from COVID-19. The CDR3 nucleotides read TGTGCCAGCAGCTTAGTTTTAGGGGCAACCTACGAGCAGTACTTC. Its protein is CASSLVLGATYEQYF.